The 26 T cell receptor beta chains in this list originate from one sample, sequenced in a study of neurological immune-mediated disorders (dated by TCRdb to between 2018 and 2021). Library construction relied on 5' RACE. The instrument given in TCRdb is Illumina HiSeq 2500. TCRdb reworked the public reads: Q25 trimming with fastp, MiXCR clone assembly, productive beta chains retained. Each entry is one CDR3 protein sequence, shown with its most common DNA and genes. The sample has roughly 56,000 distinct CDR3 sequences on record, about an eighth of them singletons. The top ten clones comprise less than 2% of the sample. Sequencing was performed on PBMCs. The receptor set was obtained from a man between 60 and 75 years old in good health.

The table lists this clonotype with many counts. The gene calls are TRBV20-1 and TRBJ2-5, with 11 bases matching TRBD1. CDR1 and CDR2 from the germline V gene are DFQATT and SNEGSKA (reference sequence). This CDR3 is built from 16 residues. V was clipped by 2 bases and J by 5 bases; unmatched bases: 10. Here the CDR3 reads CSARTRRDRGTETQYF. The DNA of the CDR3 is TGCAGTGCTAGAACTCGCCGGGACAGGGGGACGGAGACCCAGTACTTC.

This clonotype came up many times. The V and J genes are TRBV5-1 and TRBJ2-1; 7 bases align to TRBD1. The V and J ends lost 4 bases and 9 bases, in that order; junction bases with no gene match: 4. This CDR3 is 12 amino acids long. Per the germline V gene, CDR1 is SGHRS and CDR2 is YFSETQ. The CDR3 DNA is TGCGCCAGCAGCACACAGGGGCTTGAGCAGTTCTTC. Translation: CASSTQGLEQFF.

This clonotype was seen repeatedly, ten times or more. The chain uses TRBV14 and TRBJ1-3, with D possibly being TRBD1 (5 bases). Germline CDR1 and CDR2: SGHDN and FVKESK. This CDR3 region has 14 residues. The V end lost 6 bases, the J end lost 0 bases, and 9 bases lay between the germline ends. This CDR3 is CASSRQHSGNTIYF. CDR3 DNA: TGTGCCAGCAGTCGACAGCACTCTGGAAACACCATATATTTT. Full variable domain (outside the CDR3, taken from reference TRBV14 and TRBJ1-3): EAGVTQFPSHSVIEKGQTVTLRCDPISGHDNLYWYRRVMGKEIKFLLHFVKESKQDESGMPNNRFLAERTGGTYSTLKVQPAELEDSGVYFCASSRQHSGNTIYFGEGSWLTVV.

In its sample, this clonotype was seen many times. This sequence joins TRBV20-1 and TRBJ1-3, with a tentative D call TRBD1 (6 bases). This CDR3 is 17 amino acids long. Germline-derived CDR1 and CDR2 are DFQATT and SNEGSKA (reference sequence). Trimming took off 0 bases at V and 1 base at J, with 16 bases between the two ends. The CDR3 bases are TGCAGTGCTAGAGATCGGACAGTATCAGCGTCTGGAAACACCATATATTTT. Translated, it gives CSARDRTVSASGNTIYF.

Many counts were recorded for this clonotype. The V gene is TRBV12-3 or TRBV12-4, the J gene TRBJ1-5, with TRBD1 matching over 8 bases. The CDR3 has 16 residues. After removal of 3 bases from V and 2 bases from J, the junction contained 6 bases not matched to a gene. In nucleotides, the CDR3 is TGTGCCAGCAGTTTGAGGGAGACAGGGGGCAATCAGCCCCAGCATTTT. Encoded protein: CASSLRETGGNQPQHF.

This clonotype occurred many times. This sequence joins TRBV7-9 and TRBJ2-3, with D hard to call. The CDR3 sequence is 14 residues long. Germline loops: CDR1 SEHNR, CDR2 FQNEAQ (reference sequence). V was trimmed by 1 base and J by 0 bases, leaving 5 bases between them. In nucleotides, the CDR3 is TGTGCCAGCAGCTTAGAACACAGCACAGATACGCAGTATTTT. Translating it yields CASSLEHSTDTQYF. The full variable domain, its missing parts supplied by reference TRBV7-9 and TRBJ2-3, is DTGVSQNPRHKITKRGQNVTFRCDPISEHNRLYWYRQTLGQGPEFLTYFQNEAQLEKSRLLSDRFSAERPKGSFSTLEIQRTEQGDSAMYLCASSLEHSTDTQYFGPGTRLTVL.

This clonotype was observed at least ten times. The chain employs TRBV2 and TRBJ2-5; the D is unclear. The V end was cut by 8 bases, the J end by 1 base, with 5 bases between. Germline V gene lookup returns CDR1 SNHLY and CDR2 FYNNEI. The CDR3 spans 11 residues. The CDR3 loop reads CASRIQETQYF. CDR3 nucleotides: TGTGCCAGCCGCATCCAAGAGACCCAGTACTTC.

This clonotype was picked up many times. The chain joins TRBV5-1 to TRBJ2-7; 8 nucleotides agree with TRBD2. Germline V gene sequence: CDR1 SGHRS, CDR2 YFSETQ. V lost 2 bases, J lost 2 bases, and 6 bases stayed unmatched. This CDR3 has 15 amino acids. The DNA for the CDR3 is TGCGCCAGCAGCTTTAGGGCGGGGGGAGCCTACGAGCAGTACTTC. As protein: CASSFRAGGAYEQYF.

This clonotype has at least ten counts. V and J are TRBV6-5 and TRBJ1-6; no reliable D call. CDR3 length: 16 residues. Germline CDR1 and CDR2: MNHEY and SVGAGI. Trimming left V 0 bases short and J 7 bases short, with 13 bases between. CDR3 in DNA: TGTGCCAGCAGTTACTCGTCTAGAGGGTACAATTCACCCCTCCACTTT. It codes for CASSYSSRGYNSPLHF.

In its sample, this clonotype was seen many times. The rearrangement links TRBV15 to TRBJ2-7; 9 bases line up with TRBD1. CDR1 LNHNV and CDR2 YYDKDF come from the germline V gene (reference sequence). The V and J ends lost 6 bases and 3 bases, in that order; junction bases with no gene match: 9. This CDR3 spans 15 amino acids. The CDR3 reads CATSSRDRARYEQYF. CDR3 in DNA: TGTGCCACCAGTAGCCGGGACAGGGCGCGCTACGAGCAGTACTTC.

This clonotype was seen many times. V gene TRBV2 combines with J gene TRBJ1-4, with D maybe TRBD1 (5 bases). The CDR3 loop spans 15 amino acids. Looked up from germline, CDR1 is SNHLY and CDR2 is FYNNEI. Trimming removed 0 bases at V and 8 bases at J, with 13 bases between. CDR3 bases: TGTGCCAGCAGTGAAGCCATCAGGGTTGGCGAAAAACTGTTTTTT. Its translation is CASSEAIRVGEKLFF. Full variable domain (missing parts from reference TRBV2 and TRBJ1-4): EPEVTQTPSHQVTQMGQEVILRCVPISNHLYFYWYRQILGQKVEFLVSFYNNEISEKSEIFDDQFSVERPDGSNFTLKIRSTKLEDSAMYFCASSEAIRVGEKLFFGSGTQLSVL.

This clonotype has more than one count but fewer than ten. A read error may be the cause here, since a much bigger clone is one base away. The V gene is TRBV18, the J gene TRBJ1-6, with TRBD1 as a possible D gene (5 bases). V was cut by 4 bases and J by 14 bases, with 24 bases left in between. Germline-derived CDR1 and CDR2 are KGHSH and LQKENI. There are 16 residues in the CDR3. CDR3 sequence: CASSLGTRGPLRTLHF. The CDR3 DNA reads TGTGCCAGCTCACTGGGGACCCGGGGACCCCTTCGGACCCTCCACTTT.

This clonotype has a count of ten or more. V and J are TRBV29-1 and TRBJ2-7, with D tentatively TRBD2 (6 bases). This CDR3 has 12 residues. The V gene lost 7 bases and the J gene lost 6 bases, with 16 bases spanning the gap. Germline-derived CDR1 and CDR2 are SQVTM and ANQGSEA. The CDR3 DNA reads as TGCAGCGGGAAAGATGGAGGGCCCGAGCAGTACTTC. Protein: CSGKDGGPEQYF.

This clonotype was observed many times. This chain uses TRBV6-5 with TRBJ2-2; D not certain. The CDR3 has 13 residues. CDR1 is MNHEY, CDR2 SVGAGI, per germline. Between the trimmed V and J ends, which lost 11 bases and 0 bases, there was a span of 10 bases. The CDR3 reads CAGKEPNTGELFF. CDR3 nucleotides: TGTGCCGGGAAGGAGCCGAACACCGGGGAGCTGTTTTTT.

This clonotype was seen many times. The chain employs TRBV12-3 or TRBV12-4 and TRBJ1-5; TRBD1 agrees at 10 bases. With V trimmed by 4 bases and J by 0 bases, 6 bases remained unmatched. The CDR3 is made up of 17 amino acids. CDR3 coding DNA: TGTGCCAGCAGTTCACGACAGGGGGCGAATAGCAATCAGCCCCAGCATTTT. Translated: CASSSRQGANSNQPQHF.

This clonotype was observed many times. V is TRBV12-3 or TRBV12-4 and J is TRBJ2-7; TRBD1 might be the D (6 bases). V was clipped by 5 bases and J by 6 bases, with 17 bases between them. The CDR3 consists of 14 residues. CDR3 protein: CASSPTGSNSEQYF. The CDR3 DNA is TGTGCCAGCAGTCCGACAGGTTCTAACTCCGAGCAGTACTTC.

This clonotype has at least ten counts. The genes are TRBV12-3 or TRBV12-4 and TRBJ1-5, with a possible D match to TRBD1 (5 bases). Trimming cost V 3 bases and J 4 bases, with 16 bases left between them. The CDR3 consists of 16 residues. In DNA form, the CDR3 reads TGTGCCAGCAGTTTGGGGGGGGGTCCGGCTAATCAGCCCCAGCATTTT. Its protein product is CASSLGGGPANQPQHF.

V gene TRBV18 combines with J gene TRBJ2-7; D unresolved. This CDR3 spans 14 amino acids. V was cut by 3 bases and J by 2 bases, with 11 bases left in between. CDR1 KGHSH and CDR2 LQKENI come from the germline V gene. The CDR3 coding sequence is TGTGCCAGCTCACCCCTTGGAAGCGCCTACGAGCAGTACTTC. It codes for CASSPLGSAYEQYF. The entire variable domain, with the rest obtained from reference TRBV18 and TRBJ2-7, is as follows: NAGVMQNPRHLVRRRGQEARLRCSPMKGHSHVYWYRQLPEEGLKFMVYLQKENIIDESGMPKERFSAEFPKEGPSILRIQQVVRGDSAAYFCASSPLGSAYEQYFGPGTRLTVT.

This clonotype has only one observation. This could be a read error, since a much larger clone is one nucleotide away. This chain links TRBV7-2 with TRBJ2-3; perhaps TRBD1 as D (6 bases). The germline V gene encodes CDR1 SGHTA and CDR2 FQGNSA. V was trimmed by 3 bases and J by 5 bases, leaving 12 bases between them. This CDR3 comprises 14 residues. CDR3 bases: TGTGCCAGCAGCTTCGGACAGAGTGAAGATACGCAGTATTTT. Encoded protein: CASSFGQSEDTQYF.

This clonotype was recorded many times. This chain uses TRBV10-2 with TRBJ1-6; D not certain. V was pared by 2 bases and J by 7 bases, with 9 bases between. The CDR3 spans 14 residues. Germline CDR1 and CDR2: WSHSY and SAAADI. CDR3 nucleotides: TGCGCCAGCAGTGAGGCCGGTTCGAATTCACCCCTCCACTTT. It encodes CASSEAGSNSPLHF.

This clonotype was seen ten or more times. The CDR3 sequence: CASRRRLTEAFF. CDR3 nucleotides: TGTGCCAGCAGACGAAGACTTACTGAAGCTTTCTTT. V and J are TRBV6-2 or TRBV6-3 and TRBJ1-1, with unresolved D. V was pared by 6 bases and J by 5 bases, with 10 bases between. Germline loops: CDR1 MNHEY, CDR2 SVGEGT. The CDR3 covers 12 residues.

This clonotype was recorded many times. The chain uses TRBV20-1 and TRBJ2-5; 7 bases align to TRBD1. J lost 2 bases, V lost 6 bases, and 9 bases had no gene match. The CDR3 has 14 residues. Germline V gives CDR1 DFQATT, CDR2 SNEGSKA (reference sequence). The CDR3 DNA is TGCAGTGCGGAGGACAGGAGAACGCAAGAGACCCAGTACTTC. Protein product: CSAEDRRTQETQYF.

This clonotype has at least ten counts. The chain has TRBV18 and TRBJ2-3; maybe TRBD1 (5 bases). Looked up from germline, CDR1 is KGHSH and CDR2 is LQKENI. V was pared by 1 base and J by 6 bases, with 14 bases between. The CDR3 length is 15 residues. The CDR3 loop reads CASSPRGRAEDTQYF. In DNA form, the CDR3 reads TGTGCCAGCTCACCACGGGGCAGGGCTGAGGATACGCAGTATTTT.

This clonotype was found many times. The rearrangement joins TRBV20-1 to TRBJ2-1; tentative D call: TRBD2 (6 bases). This CDR3 is built from 14 residues. Trimming removed 0 bases at V and 7 bases at J, with 13 bases between. CDR1 and CDR2 from the germline V gene are DFQATT and SNEGSKA (reference sequence). This CDR3 reads CSARDLLAKNEQFF. The CDR3 nucleotides are TGCAGTGCTAGAGATCTACTAGCAAAGAATGAGCAGTTCTTC.

This clonotype was counted ten times or more. The CDR3, as DNA: TGTGCCAGCAGTGATGGACAGGGTGCCACTGAAGCTTTCTTT. It translates to CASSDGQGATEAFF. The rearrangement links TRBV6-2 or TRBV6-3 to TRBJ1-1; 8 bases align to TRBD1. CDR1 is MNHEY and CDR2 is SVGEGT in the germline V gene. There are 14 residues in the CDR3. The ends lost 5 bases at V and 4 bases at J; junction bases unmatched: 6.

This clonotype was found a few times. This chain uses TRBV7-9 with TRBJ1-2, with D tentatively TRBD1 (6 bases). Germline values: CDR1 SEHNR, CDR2 FQNEAQ (reference sequence). V lost 7 bases and J lost 1, with 7 bases in between. The CDR3 is 12 residues long. The CDR3 DNA reads TGTGCCAGCACACAGGGTAACTATGGCTACACCTTC. It encodes CASTQGNYGYTF.